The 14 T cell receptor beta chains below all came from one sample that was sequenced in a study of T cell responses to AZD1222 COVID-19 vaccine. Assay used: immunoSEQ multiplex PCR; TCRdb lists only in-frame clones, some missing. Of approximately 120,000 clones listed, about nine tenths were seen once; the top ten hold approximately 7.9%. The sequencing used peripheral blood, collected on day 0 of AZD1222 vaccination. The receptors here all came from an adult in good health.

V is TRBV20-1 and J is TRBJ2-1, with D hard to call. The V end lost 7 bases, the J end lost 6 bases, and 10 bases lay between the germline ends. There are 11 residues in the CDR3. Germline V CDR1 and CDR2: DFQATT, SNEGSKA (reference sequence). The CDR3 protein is CSVAPLNEQFF. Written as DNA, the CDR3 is TGCAGTGTTGCCCCCCTCAATGAGCAGTTCTTC.

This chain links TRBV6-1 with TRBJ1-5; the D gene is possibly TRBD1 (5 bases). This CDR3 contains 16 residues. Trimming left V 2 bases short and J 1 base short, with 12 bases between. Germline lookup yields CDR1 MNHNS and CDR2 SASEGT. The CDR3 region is CASSELSGGSNQPQHF. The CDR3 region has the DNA TGTGCCAGCAGTGAACTCTCGGGGGGGAGCAATCAGCCCCAGCATTTT.

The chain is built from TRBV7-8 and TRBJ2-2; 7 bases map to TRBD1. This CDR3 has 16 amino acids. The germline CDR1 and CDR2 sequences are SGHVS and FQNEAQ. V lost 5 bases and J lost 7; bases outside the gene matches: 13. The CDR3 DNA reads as TGTGCCAGCAGCCCTCGTAACAGGGGTTATCACGGGGAGCTGTTTTTT. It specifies CASSPRNRGYHGELFF.

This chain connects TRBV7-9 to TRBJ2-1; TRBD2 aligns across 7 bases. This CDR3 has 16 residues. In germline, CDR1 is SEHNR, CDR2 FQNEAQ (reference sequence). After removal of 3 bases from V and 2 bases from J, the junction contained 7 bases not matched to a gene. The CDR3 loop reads CASSFKRDPAYNEQFF. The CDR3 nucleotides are TGTGCCAGCAGCTTTAAGCGGGACCCCGCCTACAATGAGCAGTTCTTC.

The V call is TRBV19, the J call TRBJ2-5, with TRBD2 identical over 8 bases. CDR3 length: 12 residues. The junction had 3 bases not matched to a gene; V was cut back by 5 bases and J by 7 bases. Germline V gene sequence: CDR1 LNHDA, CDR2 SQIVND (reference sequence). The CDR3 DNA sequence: TGTGCCAGTAGTGCCCTAGCGGGGACCCAGTACTTC. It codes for CASSALAGTQYF.

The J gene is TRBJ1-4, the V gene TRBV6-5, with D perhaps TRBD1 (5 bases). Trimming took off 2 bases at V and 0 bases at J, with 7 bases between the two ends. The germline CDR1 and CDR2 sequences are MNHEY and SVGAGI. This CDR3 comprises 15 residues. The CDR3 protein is CASSYAQATNEKLFF. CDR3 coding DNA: TGTGCCAGCAGTTACGCACAGGCAACTAATGAAAAACTGTTTTTT.

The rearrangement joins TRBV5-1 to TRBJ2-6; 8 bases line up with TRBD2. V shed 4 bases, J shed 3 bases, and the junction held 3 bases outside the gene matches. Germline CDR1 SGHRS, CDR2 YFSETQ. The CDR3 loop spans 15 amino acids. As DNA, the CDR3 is TGCGCCAGCAGCGTGAGCGGGAGTGGGGCCAACGTCCTGACTTTC. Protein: CASSVSGSGANVLTF. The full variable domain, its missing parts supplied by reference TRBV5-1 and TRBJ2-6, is KAGVTQTPRYLIKTRGQQVTLSCSPISGHRSVSWYQQTPGQGLQFLFEYFSETQRNKGNFPGRFSGRQFSNSRSEMNVSTLELGDSALYLCASSVSGSGANVLTFGAGSRLTVL.

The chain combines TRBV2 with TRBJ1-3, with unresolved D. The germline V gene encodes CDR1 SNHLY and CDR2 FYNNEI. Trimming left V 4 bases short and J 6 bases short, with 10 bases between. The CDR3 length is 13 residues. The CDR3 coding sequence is TGTGCCAGCAGTGTGTCAAGGGAAAACACCATATATTTT. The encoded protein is CASSVSRENTIYF.

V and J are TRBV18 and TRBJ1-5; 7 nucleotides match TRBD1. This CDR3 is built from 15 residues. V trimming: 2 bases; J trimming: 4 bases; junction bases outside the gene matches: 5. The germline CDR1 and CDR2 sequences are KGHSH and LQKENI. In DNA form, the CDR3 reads TGTGCCAGCTCACCATTTTCAGGGGGTAATCAGCCCCAGCATTTT. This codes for CASSPFSGGNQPQHF.

The CDR3 loop reads CAGTNDRGPRGLNEQFF. The CDR3 DNA reads as TGTGCCGGAACGAACGACAGGGGGCCCAGAGGCCTAAATGAGCAGTTCTTC. The V and J genes are TRBV7-9 and TRBJ2-1, with 10 positions matching TRBD1. CDR3 length equals 17 residues. CDR1 and CDR2 (germline): SEHNR, FQNEAQ (reference sequence). V lost 11 bases and J lost 7; bases outside the gene matches: 20.

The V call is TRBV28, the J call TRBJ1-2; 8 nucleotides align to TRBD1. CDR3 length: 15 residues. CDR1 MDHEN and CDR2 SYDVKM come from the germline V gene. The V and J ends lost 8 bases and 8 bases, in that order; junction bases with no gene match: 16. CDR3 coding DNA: TGTGCCAGCGCCCATCAGGGGGCAGGGGGTGGGGGCTACACCTTC. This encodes CASAHQGAGGGGYTF.

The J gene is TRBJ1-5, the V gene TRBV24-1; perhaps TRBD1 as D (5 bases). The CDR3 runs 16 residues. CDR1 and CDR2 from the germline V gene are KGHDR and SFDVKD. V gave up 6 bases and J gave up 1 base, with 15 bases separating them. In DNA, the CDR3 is TGTGCCACCAGTAAGGGGCGAGGATCGAGCAATCAGCCCCAGCATTTT. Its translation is CATSKGRGSSNQPQHF.

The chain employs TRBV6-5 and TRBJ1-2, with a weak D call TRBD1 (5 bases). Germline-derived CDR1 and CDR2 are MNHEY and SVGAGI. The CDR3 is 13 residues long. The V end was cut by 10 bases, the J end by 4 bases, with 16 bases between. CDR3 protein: CATWGRAGYGYTF. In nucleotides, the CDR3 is TGTGCCACCTGGGGCAGGGCGGGCTATGGCTACACCTTC.

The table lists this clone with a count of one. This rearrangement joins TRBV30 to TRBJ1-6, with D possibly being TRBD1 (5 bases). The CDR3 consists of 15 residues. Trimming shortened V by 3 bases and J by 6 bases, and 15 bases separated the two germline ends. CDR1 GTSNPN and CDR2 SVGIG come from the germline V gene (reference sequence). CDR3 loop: CAWSIGGRSNSPLHF. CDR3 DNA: TGTGCCTGGAGCATTGGGGGGAGGAGTAATTCACCCCTCCACTTT.